The clone carrying this T cell receptor (beta chain) was recorded once. Sequenced by immunoSEQ multiplex PCR; TCRdb stores in-frame clones only, minus some. The sample has around 86,000 clones, roughly 96% seen once. This entry belongs to a study of technical replicates of blood from a few donors. The CDR3 loop spans 14 amino acids. CDR1 is SGHDN and CDR2 is FVKESK in the germline V gene. Trimming took off 0 bases at V and 8 bases at J, with 10 bases between the two ends. The V call is TRBV14, the J call TRBJ1-4; maybe TRBD1 (5 bases). The sequencing input was T cells isolated from PBMCs. The receptor was derived from a human donor in good health. The CDR3 coding sequence is TGTGCCAGCAGCCAAGAGGGGGGAGGAGAAAAACTGTTTTTT. This gives the protein CASSQEGGGEKLFF.